The clone carrying this TCR beta chain occurred once. The data were obtained in a study of blood T cell repertoires in COVID-19. Looking at the study overall: Samples taken during acute and convalescent COVID-19 were collected in the United States, Italy and Spain. PBMCs, B-cell-depleted T cells, or T cells were the source of the cDNA or gDNA that made up the material.

Original processing notes: Estimated nucleated cell counts came from reference gene primer amplification. Repertoires were generated with immunoSEQ multiplex PCR, while TCRdb's copy carries only in-frame clones and drops some. V, J and clone size reflect that table, while D and trimming were determined from the DNA. This table has approximately 90,000 clones, approximately 87% appearing once. The source material was peripheral blood. This TCR derives from a human donor with acute or convalescent COVID-19. The donor label of this sample is uncertain.

CDR3 DNA sequence: TGCAGTGCTGACAGGGGCTACGAGCAGTACTTC. It specifies CSADRGYEQYF. The V and J genes are TRBV20-1 and TRBJ2-7; TRBD1 matches 8 bases. Trimming took 5 bases from V and 3 from J; bases not matched to a gene: 0. This CDR3 spans 11 amino acids. From germline, CDR1 is DFQATT and CDR2 SNEGSKA (reference sequence).